These 12 T cell receptor delta chains share one sample of origin, sequenced in a study of DNA immune sequencing with unique molecular identifiers. Primers for all 8 TRDV and 4 TRDJ genes amplified genomic DNA in 32-plex. Adapter PCR followed about 3 barcoding PCR cycles that attached a 12-nucleotide UMI. TCRdb reprocessed the multiplex PCR reads using CATT. The data show some 2,000 delta-chain clones, with around 20% seen just once and roughly 29% held by the top ten. The specimen sequenced was gamma-delta T cells from PBMCs. The receptors here all came from a human donor in good health.

Notes on this clone: A read error is likely here: a far larger clone is one base away. This sample includes further DNA sequences coding for the same CDR3. The rearrangement uses TRDV2 and TRDJ1, with 8 bases aligning to TRDD3. The germline V gene encodes CDR1 GEAIGNYY and CDR2 EKD. With 1 base clipped from V and 2 bases from J, the junction kept 14 bases outside the gene matches. The CDR3 has 18 residues. CDR3 sequence reads: CACDTIAASLGDTDKLIF. The CDR3 DNA reads TGTGCCTGTGACACTATTGCAGCTTCTTTGGGGGATACCGATAAACTCATCTTT.

This clone has just a few counts. This chain links TRDV1 with TRDJ1; possible D gene TRDD3, 5 bases. This CDR3 has 22 residues. The germline CDR1 and CDR2 sequences are TSWWSYY and QGS. V dropped 2 bases and J dropped 0 bases, with 31 bases sitting between them. The CDR3 spells CALGEWRVSHWLGFWYTDKLIF. Here the CDR3 DNA reads TGTGCTCTTGGGGAATGGCGGGTTTCTCACTGGTTGGGTTTCTGGTACACCGATAAACTCATCTTT.

This clone is labeled large (0.1 to 1%). The rearrangement links TRDV2 to TRDJ1, with D possibly being TRDD3 (6 bases). This CDR3 is built from 17 residues. V lost 3 bases and J 0 bases, leaving 19 bases between the germline ends. Germline V gene lookup returns CDR1 GEAIGNYY and CDR2 EKD. As DNA, the CDR3 is TGTGCCTGTGACTCCGCCGATTGGGGGGAAAACACCGATAAACTCATCTTT. Translation gives CACDSADWGENTDKLIF.

Only a few counts were recorded for this clone. A read error is the likely source, as a far larger clone sits one nucleotide away. V is TRAV38-2/DV8 and J is TRDJ1, with TRDD3 identical over 12 bases. This CDR3 is 16 amino acids long. Germline CDR1 is TSESDYY and CDR2 is QEAYKQQN. The trim removed 7 bases at V and 4 bases at J, leaving 11 bases unmatched. The CDR3, as DNA: TGTGCTTATTGCCTTCCTACTGGGGGATACCTCGATAAACTCATCTTT. As protein: CAYCLPTGGYLDKLIF.

Here the CDR3 reads CALGERPFLPLWGIRYTDKLIF. The DNA of the CDR3 is TGTGCTCTTGGGGAACGACCGTTCCTACCCCTCTGGGGGATACGCTACACCGATAAACTCATCTTT. The genes are TRDV1 and TRDJ1; 12 bases align to TRDD3. There are 22 residues in the CDR3. Looked up from germline, CDR1 is TSWWSYY and CDR2 is QGS. V shed 1 base and J 0 bases; nucleotides not matched to a gene: 18.

About this clone: The TCRdb protein comes from a much larger clone and disagrees with this DNA's translation at residue 4, likely due to a read error; the protein given here is derived from the DNA. J is TRDJ1 and V is TRDV1; 8 bases are shared with TRDD3. Germline V lookup: CDR1 TSWWSYY, CDR2 QGS. Germline trimming cut 7 bases from V and 0 bases from J; bases unmatched to any gene: 19. The CDR3 has 19 amino acids. The CDR3 DNA reads TGTGCTCTTGTGGCCTTCTACTACGACTGGGGGTTATACACCGATAAACTCATCTTT. Its protein product is CALVAFYYDWGLYTDKLIF.

This clone is categorized as medium-sized. The rearrangement links TRDV2 to TRDJ1, with 9 bases that match TRDD3. Germline V lookup: CDR1 GEAIGNYY, CDR2 EKD. The V and J ends lost 1 base and 0 bases, in that order; junction bases with no gene match: 11. The CDR3 has 18 residues. Here the CDR3 reads CACDTLTLGDSYTDKLIF. As DNA, the CDR3 is TGTGCCTGTGACACTTTGACGCTGGGGGATTCGTACACCGATAAACTCATCTTT.

The J gene is TRDJ1, the V gene TRDV1, with 9 bases matching TRDD3. The CDR3 is 16 residues long. V shed 1 base and J 1 base; nucleotides not matched to a gene: 4. Germline assignment: CDR1 TSWWSYY and CDR2 QGS. The DNA for the CDR3 is TGTGCTCTTGGGGAACCCTGGGGGATCTTCACCGATAAACTCATCTTT. Its protein product is CALGEPWGIFTDKLIF.

About this clone itself: TCRdb's entry gives the protein of a much larger clone, which mismatches this DNA's translation at residue 7, likely from a read error; the protein reported here is translated from the DNA. The chain combines TRDV2 with TRDJ1; tentatively, D is TRDD3 (6 bases). In germline, CDR1 is GEAIGNYY, CDR2 EKD. This CDR3 region has 15 residues. V shed 0 bases and J shed 3 bases, with 13 bases lying between them. DNA of the CDR3: TGTGCCTGTGACACCCTGTGGGATATTCCCGATAAACTCATCTTT. Encoded protein: CACDTLWDIPDKLIF.

By sample share, this clone is medium-sized (0.01 to 0.1%). The chain recombines TRDV2 with TRDJ1; 8 positions agree with TRDD3. The CDR3 consists of 18 residues. The ends lost 0 bases at V and 0 bases at J; junction bases unmatched: 11. In germline, CDR1 is GEAIGNYY, CDR2 EKD. In DNA form, the CDR3 reads TGTGCCTGTGACACCGTCACTGGGGGTCCACCCTACACCGATAAACTCATCTTT. Translation: CACDTVTGGPPYTDKLIF.

Note on this clone: It differs at one base from a far larger clone, so likely a read error. The same CDR3 is also encoded by other DNA sequences in this sample. The V and J genes are TRDV1 and TRDJ1, with 8 bases fitting TRDD3. The CDR3 spans 19 residues. The germline gives CDR1 TSWWSYY, CDR2 QGS. Trimming at V came to 6 bases and at J to 0 bases, leaving 18 bases not matched to a gene. In nucleotides, the CDR3 is TGTGCTCTTGGAGCCTTCTACTACGACTGGGGGTTATACACCGATAAACTCATCTTT. It yields the protein CALGAFYYDWGLYTDKLIF.

A note on this clone: With a far larger clone one base away, a read error is the likely cause. The chain combines TRDV1 with TRDJ1; possibly TRDD3 for D (5 bases). Trimming took 5 bases from V and 0 from J, leaving 31 bases between them. This CDR3 contains 21 residues. Germline CDR1 TSWWSYY, CDR2 QGS. The CDR3 DNA reads as TGTGCTCTTGGGTGCATCGCTTCAGCCTGTTTCAGGATAAAGTACACCGATAAACTCATCTTT. Protein product: CALGCIASACFRIKYTDKLIF.